This record covers a single T cell receptor (beta chain). Sequencing was performed with immunoSEQ multiplex PCR; in TCRdb, only in-frame clones are kept and a portion is missing. This sample carries around 22,000 clones, around 85% of them seen once, and the ten largest clones take around 17%. Germline V gene lookup returns CDR1 MNHEY and CDR2 SMNVEV (reference sequence). The CDR3 is 15 amino acids. Trimming left V 2 bases short and J 1 base short, with 8 bases between. This sample was included in a study of OX40 agonist ivuxolimab in advanced cancers. This sequence joins TRBV27 and TRBJ2-2; D assignment may be TRBD1 or TRBD2 (6 bases each). The specimen was CD4+ or CD8+ T cells sorted from blood, collected in a trial of the OX40 agonist ivuxolimab. The TCR originated in an adult with an advanced solid tumor such as melanoma, head and neck, liver or kidney cancer. The CDR3 is CASSLGGGNTGELFF. The CDR3 DNA sequence: TGTGCCAGCAGTTTAGGAGGGGGGAACACCGGGGAGCTGTTTTTT.